The clone carrying this T cell receptor (beta chain) turned up a few times. The sample belongs to a study of beta chain features in type 1 diabetes. In the study overall: There was similarity between patients and healthy donors in age, gender and cell yields.

Expressed TCRB transcripts were sequenced because the entire RNA isolate underwent reverse transcription. Clones were read by immunoSEQ multiplex PCR, and TCRdb kept only the in-frame ones, dropping some. The data contain about 200,000 clones, 9.5% to 13% of them seen just once; the ten biggest clones take up approximately 1.5%. V shed 4 bases and J shed 6 bases, with 7 bases lying between them. The CDR3 loop spans 11 amino acids. Germline V gene data show CDR1 as GTSNPN and CDR2 as SVGIG (reference sequence). The sequenced sample consisted of central memory CD4+ T cells from blood. The chain is built from TRBV30 and TRBJ2-1; D not certain. This TCR came from a man aged 18-30 years in good health. DNA of the CDR3: TGTGCCTGGAAACTCATCAATGAGCAGTTCTTC. This codes for CAWKLINEQFF.